Listed below are T cell receptor beta chains from one sample, sequenced in a study of cytotoxic CD8 clonotypes in ibrutinib-treated CLL. Some clones are missing from TCRdb's copy, which holds only in-frame ones; the method was immunoSEQ multiplex PCR. Of some 200,000 clones in the sample, roughly three quarters are singletons; the top ten hold more than 4.5%. The input for sequencing was PBMCs, taken after 12 months of ibrutinib treatment. These TCRs come from a human donor with chronic lymphocytic leukemia. CDR3s include the opening cysteine and the closing phenylalanine or tryptophan. A D gene is named only where the DNA matches it firmly. A row's size may be missing; if present it is once, few, many or a size class.

clone_size	v_call	d_call	j_call	cdr3_aa	cdr3_nt
once	TRBV19	TRBD2	TRBJ2-7	CASSIGYSGGSYEQYF	TGTGCCAGTAGTATAGGGTACAGCGGGGGCTCCTACGAGCAGTACTTC
NA	TRBV27	NA	TRBJ1-1	CASSLSRRENTEAFF	TGTGCCAGCAGTTTATCGAGGCGGGAGAACACTGAAGCTTTCTTT
few	TRBV7-3	TRBD1	TRBJ1-6	CASSLRGGGNSPLHF	TGTGCCAGCAGCTTAAGAGGAGGGGGCAATTCACCCCTCCACTTT
NA	TRBV30	TRBD1	TRBJ1-1	CAWLGQGSAEAFF	TGTGCCTGGTTAGGACAGGGGAGCGCTGAAGCTTTCTTT
NA	TRBV19	TRBD1	TRBJ1-2	CASQTGATNYGYTF	TGTGCCAGCCAGACAGGGGCGACTAACTATGGCTACACCTTC
once	TRBV7-9	NA	TRBJ2-6	CASSRGEGSGANVLTF	TGTGCCAGCAGCCGGGGCGAGGGGTCTGGGGCCAACGTCCTGACTTTC
NA	TRBV10-2	TRBD2	TRBJ2-1	CASRLAGDNEQFF	TGCGCCAGTAGACTAGCGGGCGACAATGAGCAGTTCTTC
NA	TRBV15	NA	TRBJ1-2	CATRPSGEGKSDGYTF	TGTGCCACCCGGCCCTCAGGGGAGGGAAAGAGCGATGGCTACACCTTC
NA	TRBV6-1	TRBD2	TRBJ2-7	CASSERLAEPYEQYF	TGTGCCAGCAGTGAGCGTCTAGCGGAACCCTACGAGCAGTACTTC
NA	TRBV6-1	TRBD1	TRBJ1-1	CASTGTGRSDTEAFF	TGTGCCAGCACCGGGACAGGGAGGTCCGACACTGAAGCTTTCTTT
NA	TRBV9	NA	TRBJ2-1	CASSVGNTPGVEQFF	TGTGCCAGCAGCGTAGGGAACACGCCGGGAGTTGAGCAGTTCTTC
NA	TRBV21-1	NA	TRBJ1-5	CASSKFLSGANQPQHF	TGTGCCAGCAGCAAATTTTTAAGCGGTGCCAATCAGCCCCAGCATTTT
once	TRBV2	TRBD1	TRBJ1-4	CAKGTGGGEKLFF	TGTGCCAAAGGGACAGGGGGTGGTGAAAAACTGTTTTTT
few	TRBV7-2	NA	TRBJ1-2	CASSSQGRNYGYTF	TGTGCCAGCAGCTCTCAGGGTAGGAACTATGGCTACACCTTC
few	TRBV2	NA	TRBJ1-5	CASTTPGGLKQPQHF	TGTGCCAGCACCACCCCGGGAGGGTTGAAACAGCCCCAGCATTTT
many	TRBV28	NA	TRBJ1-2	CASSPSPMRSGYTF	TGTGCCAGCAGTCCGTCCCCTATGCGATCGGGCTACACCTTC
NA	TRBV9	NA	TRBJ2-1	CASSDPRGGREQFF	TGTGCCAGCAGCGACCCGAGAGGGGGGCGTGAGCAGTTCTTC
few	TRBV7-8	NA	TRBJ1-1	CASSLQAGTGWDTEAFF	TGTGCCAGCAGCTTGCAGGCAGGCACCGGGTGGGACACTGAAGCTTTCTTT
NA	TRBV30	NA	TRBJ1-5	CAWRSREALAQPQHF	TGTGCCTGGAGATCTCGGGAGGCCCTCGCTCAGCCCCAGCATTTT
few	TRBV9	NA	TRBJ1-2	CASSVAQNYGYTF	TGTGCCAGCAGCGTAGCACAGAACTATGGCTACACCTTC
NA	TRBV27	NA	TRBJ1-5	CASSLSWGVGGRGQPQHF	TGTGCCAGCAGTTTATCATGGGGAGTCGGGGGACGGGGACAGCCCCAGCATTTT
few	TRBV20-1	NA	TRBJ1-2	CSANGVRGYTF	TGCAGTGCCAACGGGGTCCGCGGCTACACCTTC
few	TRBV6-5	NA	TRBJ1-1	CASREAFF	TGTGCCAGCAGAGAAGCTTTCTTT
NA	TRBV6-5	TRBD2	TRBJ2-7	CASSYSDSGRFYEQYF	TGTGCCAGCAGTTACTCGGATAGCGGGAGGTTCTACGAGCAGTACTTC
NA	TRBV18	NA	TRBJ2-1	CASSPGRDNNEQFF	TGTGCCAGCTCACCGGGTAGGGACAACAATGAGCAGTTCTTC
NA	TRBV27	NA	TRBJ2-5	CATQRLGNQETQYF	TGTGCCACGCAACGGCTCGGAAACCAAGAGACCCAGTACTTC
few	TRBV5-1	NA	TRBJ1-6	CASTSDGGNSPLHF	TGCGCCAGCACCTCCGATGGAGGGAATTCACCCCTCCACTTT
NA	TRBV9	TRBD2	TRBJ2-6	CASSVGRASGITGANVLTF	TGTGCCAGCAGCGTAGGACGGGCTAGCGGGATCACTGGGGCCAACGTCCTGACTTTC
NA	TRBV18	NA	TRBJ2-7	CASSPPLGAGKYEQYF	TGTGCCAGCTCACCACCGCTAGGGGCAGGAAAATACGAGCAGTACTTC
NA	TRBV19	NA	TRBJ2-2	CASRMGGAPSGELFF	TGTGCCAGCCGTATGGGGGGGGCGCCCAGCGGGGAGCTGTTTTTT
once	TRBV5-8	TRBD2	TRBJ2-3	CASSPGLATDTQYF	TGTGCCAGCAGCCCAGGACTAGCGACAGATACGCAGTATTTT
NA	TRBV28	NA	TRBJ2-6	CASSPRSGANVLTF	TGTGCCAGCAGCCCCCGGTCTGGGGCCAACGTCCTGACTTTC
once	TRBV15	TRBD1	TRBJ1-5	CATSSRQGSQPQHF	TGTGCCACCAGCAGCAGACAGGGTAGTCAGCCCCAGCATTTT
few	TRBV6-6	TRBD2	TRBJ2-7	CASRSGTSYEQYF	TGTGCCAGCAGAAGCGGGACGTCCTACGAGCAGTACTTC
NA	TRBV7-2	NA	TRBJ2-5	CASRRGGETQYF	TGTGCCAGCCGCCGCGGTGGGGAGACCCAGTACTTC
NA	TRBV7-9	NA	TRBJ1-2	CASSLAGARWGYTF	TGTGCCAGCAGCTTGGCAGGGGCGCGGTGGGGCTACACCTTC
NA	TRBV7-9	TRBD1	TRBJ1-4	CASSLDTWSRDSLNEKLFF	TGTGCCAGCAGCTTAGATACATGGAGCCGGGACAGCCTTAATGAAAAACTGTTTTTT